These T cell receptor beta chains were read from a single sample in a study of OX40 agonist ivuxolimab in advanced cancers. TCRdb's table, derived via immunoSEQ multiplex PCR, lists solely in-frame clones and lacks some. This sample yields roughly 28,000 clones, of which 70% to 85% are seen a single time; around 32% belongs to the top ten. Sample: CD4+ or CD8+ T cells sorted from blood, taken in a trial of the OX40 agonist ivuxolimab. The receptor set was obtained from an adult with an advanced solid tumor such as melanoma, head and neck, liver or kidney cancer. Both conserved end residues are part of each CDR3. The D gene is left open where the match is weak. Clone size is given for some rows only: seen once, a few or many times, or a class if the clone is expanded.

TRBV30	NA	NA	TRBJ2-2	CAWSSEKADTGELFF	TGTGCCTGGAGCTCAGAGAAGGCGGACACCGGGGAGCTGTTTTTT
TRBV5-5	NA	NA	TRBJ2-3	CASRPSGPSGDTQYF	TGTGCCAGCAGACCCTCCGGGCCTTCTGGGGATACGCAGTATTTT
TRBV6-5	NA	NA	TRBJ1-1	CASSYSPFPMAFF	TGTGCCAGCAGTTACTCTCCTTTCCCCATGGCTTTCTTT
TRBV4-1	NA	NA	TRBJ1-2	CASSRVSGGYTF	TGCGCCAGCAGCCGGGTGTCGGGTGGCTACACCTTC
TRBV5-1	NA	NA	TRBJ2-7	CASSPPGHLYEQYF	TGCGCCAGCAGCCCACCCGGGCACCTCTACGAGCAGTACTTC
TRBV5-1	medium-sized	TRBD2	TRBJ2-1	CASSPGLETYNEQFF	TGCGCCAGCAGCCCTGGACTAGAAACCTACAATGAGCAGTTCTTC
TRBV21-1	NA	NA	TRBJ2-5	CASSKALQPPGTQETQYF	TGTGCCAGCAGCAAAGCGCTACAGCCGCCCGGCACCCAAGAGACCCAGTACTTC
TRBV30	NA	TRBD2	TRBJ2-7	CAWSGAGGFYEQYF	TGTGCCTGGAGTGGAGCGGGGGGCTTCTACGAGCAGTACTTC
TRBV5-4	NA	NA	TRBJ2-1	CASSVEGPYNEQFF	TGTGCCAGCAGTGTGGAGGGGCCCTACAATGAGCAGTTCTTC
TRBV11-2	NA	NA	TRBJ2-2	CASSLFSGELFF	TGTGCCAGCAGCTTATTTTCCGGGGAGCTGTTTTTT
TRBV5-6	once	TRBD2	TRBJ2-5	CASSRWTSDVYQETQYF	TGTGCCAGCAGCCGATGGACTAGCGACGTGTACCAAGAGACCCAGTACTTC
TRBV6-1	once	NA	TRBJ1-1	CASSEYWGNTEAFF	TGTGCCAGCAGTGAATATTGGGGAAACACTGAAGCTTTCTTT
TRBV10-3	NA	NA	TRBJ2-7	CAIRYGSSYEQYF	TGTGCCATCAGATATGGCAGTAGCTACGAGCAGTACTTC
TRBV29-1	NA	TRBD1	TRBJ2-7	CSAGGRDSSYEQYF	TGCAGCGCCGGCGGTCGGGACAGCTCCTACGAGCAGTACTTC
TRBV6-5	NA	NA	TRBJ1-1	CASSYVGYGTEAFF	TGTGCCAGCAGTTACGTCGGGTATGGCACTGAAGCTTTCTTT
TRBV4-1	medium-sized	NA	TRBJ1-1	CASSQDPGNEAFF	TGCGCCAGCAGCCAAGATCCGGGGAATGAAGCTTTCTTT
TRBV2	once	TRBD2	TRBJ2-1	CASRTSGNFSYNEQFF	TGTGCCAGCAGGACTAGCGGGAACTTCTCCTACAATGAGCAGTTCTTC
TRBV10-3	NA	NA	TRBJ2-7	CAISDPGGQKFYEQYF	TGTGCCATCAGTGACCCCGGCGGACAGAAATTCTACGAGCAGTACTTC
TRBV9	NA	NA	TRBJ1-1	CASSVGGHINTEAFF	TGTGCCAGCAGCGTAGGGGGACACATAAACACTGAAGCTTTCTTT
TRBV7-6	NA	NA	TRBJ2-7	CASSLALFDEQYF	TGTGCCAGCAGCTTAGCGTTGTTCGACGAGCAGTACTTC